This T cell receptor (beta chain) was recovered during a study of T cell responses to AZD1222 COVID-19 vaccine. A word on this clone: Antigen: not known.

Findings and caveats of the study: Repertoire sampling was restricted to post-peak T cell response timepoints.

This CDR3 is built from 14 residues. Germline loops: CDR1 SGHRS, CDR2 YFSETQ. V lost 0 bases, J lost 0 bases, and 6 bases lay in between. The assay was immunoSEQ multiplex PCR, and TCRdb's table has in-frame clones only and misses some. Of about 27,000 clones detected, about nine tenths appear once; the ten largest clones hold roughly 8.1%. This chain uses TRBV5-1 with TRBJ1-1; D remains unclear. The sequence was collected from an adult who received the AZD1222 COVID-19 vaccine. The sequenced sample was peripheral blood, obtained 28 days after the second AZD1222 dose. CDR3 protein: CASSLGPMNTEAFF. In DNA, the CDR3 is TGCGCCAGCAGCTTGGGGCCCATGAACACTGAAGCTTTCTTT.